This T cell receptor (beta chain) comes out of a study of blood T cell repertoires in COVID-19. Study as a whole: Specimens from acute and convalescent COVID-19 originated in the United States, Italy and Spain.

The authors' processing: Cell counts per sample came from amplifying reference gene primers. This table comes from immunoSEQ multiplex PCR, and its TCRdb copy is limited to in-frame clones, with some not included. The V and J calls and clone size come from that table; D and trimming were worked out from the DNA. The sample holds more than 95,000 clones, around 74% seen once. The V and J ends lost 3 bases and 1 base respectively, with 13 bases between them. CDR1 GTSNPN and CDR2 SVGIG come from the germline V gene (reference sequence). CDR3 size: 15 residues. Sequencing was done on a sample of peripheral blood. J is TRBJ1-3 and V is TRBV30; D gene ambiguous. The receptor's source is a woman aged 70-85 years with acute or convalescent COVID-19. DNA of the CDR3: TGTGCCTGGAGCCCGATGAGCGGTTCTGGAAACACCATATATTTT. This codes for CAWSPMSGSGNTIYF.